What follows describes a single TCR beta chain. The CDR3 consists of 16 residues. The V segment lost 4 bases and the J segment 3 bases; nucleotides outside the gene matches: 10. Germline CDR1 is SGDLS and CDR2 is YYNGEE. Authors' analysis steps: Estimated nucleated cell counts came from reference gene primer amplification. TCRdb's table, derived via immunoSEQ multiplex PCR, lists solely in-frame clones and lacks some. Clonal size and the V and J genes are those of that table, whereas D and trimming came from the DNA. This sample carries about 180,000 clones, 86% of them seen once, and the ten largest clones take 2.9%. These data belong to a study of blood T cell repertoires in COVID-19. Study-level background: Sites in the United States, Italy and Spain provided acute and convalescent COVID-19 samples. In each case, the material was cDNA or gDNA derived from T cells, B-cell-depleted T cells, or PBMCs.

The TCR originated in a young woman with active or convalescent COVID-19. The sample taken for sequencing was peripheral blood. The chain has TRBV9 and TRBJ2-4; 7 nucleotides align to TRBD1. The DNA of the CDR3 is TGTGCCAGCAGCACCCAGACAGGGATTGACAAAAACATTCAGTACTTC. Amino acids: CASSTQTGIDKNIQYF. Combining the CDR3 with reference TRBV9 and TRBJ2-4 gives the whole variable domain DSGVTQTPKHLITATGQRVTLRCSPRSGDLSVYWYQQSLDQGLQFLIQYYNGEERAKGNILERFSAQQFPDLHSELNLSSLELGDSALYFCASSTQTGIDKNIQYFGAGTRLSVL.